The 31 T cell receptor beta chains in this list originate from one sample, sequenced in a study of blood T cell repertoires in COVID-19. Sequencing used immunoSEQ multiplex PCR; TCRdb keeps in-frame clones, though not all of them. The data show 150,000 to 200,000 clones, 82% seen once. Sequencing was done on a sample of peripheral blood. These receptors were collected from a woman in her 70s with acute or convalescent COVID-19.

In this sample, this clone turned up a few times. The chain joins TRBV28 to TRBJ2-3; 7 bases match TRBD2. This CDR3 is built from 17 residues. Per germline, CDR1 MDHEN and CDR2 SYDVKM. The V and J ends lost 4 bases and 0 bases, in that order; junction bases with no gene match: 10. In nucleotides, the CDR3 is TGTGCCAGCAGTTCGCCCTTGGGAGCGGGAAGCACAGATACGCAGTATTTT. This translates into CASSSPLGAGSTDTQYF.

The chain has TRBV28 and TRBJ1-5; tentative D call: TRBD1 (5 bases). V lost 9 bases, J lost 2 bases, and 14 bases lay in between. From germline, CDR1 is MDHEN and CDR2 SYDVKM. The CDR3 loop spans 14 amino acids. The CDR3 reads CASGHGGGNQPQHF. CDR3 sequence (DNA): TGTGCCAGTGGACACGGGGGTGGCAATCAGCCCCAGCATTTT.

The V gene is TRBV10-1, the J gene TRBJ1-6; 9 positions match TRBD1. Germline CDR1 and CDR2: WNHNN and SYGVQD (reference sequence). Trimming cost V 5 bases and J 10 bases; bases outside gene matches: 6. CDR3 length: 14 residues. Here the CDR3 reads CASSPGQGISPLHF. In nucleotides, the CDR3 is TGCGCCAGCAGTCCGGGACAGGGAATCTCACCCCTCCACTTT.

Written as DNA, the CDR3 is TGCGCCAGCAGCACCCTTAATGGGGGGTCAGAAGCTTTCTTT. This codes for CASSTLNGGSEAFF. The V gene is TRBV5-1, the J gene TRBJ1-1; tentative D call: TRBD1 (5 bases). The V gene's germline CDR1 is SGHRS and CDR2 YFSETQ. The V end lost 4 bases, the J end lost 8 bases, and 18 bases lay between the germline ends. The CDR3 is 14 residues long. The full variable domain, completed using reference TRBV5-1 and TRBJ1-1, is KAGVTQTPRYLIKTRGQQVTLSCSPISGHRSVSWYQQTPGQGLQFLFEYFSETQRNKGNFPGRFSGRQFSNSRSEMNVSTLELGDSALYLCASSTLNGGSEAFFGQGTRLTVV.

The chain uses TRBV19 and TRBJ1-2, with 11 bases matching TRBD1. Per germline, CDR1 LNHDA and CDR2 SQIVND (reference sequence). This CDR3 region has 16 residues. V was clipped by 5 bases and J by 4 bases; unmatched bases: 9. The CDR3 coding sequence is TGTGCCAGTAGTGGAGGACAGGGGGCTCTCTCCTATGGCTACACCTTC. Residues: CASSGGQGALSYGYTF.

This clone was counted between two and nine times. The CDR3 DNA reads as TGTGCCACCAGCAGAGGACTTGGGAGCAATCAGCCCCAGCATTTT. Translation: CATSRGLGSNQPQHF. This chain joins TRBV15 and TRBJ1-5; D call uncertain. Germline assignment: CDR1 LNHNV and CDR2 YYDKDF (reference sequence). V lost 1 base and J lost 1, with 8 bases in between. The CDR3 loop spans 15 amino acids.

The chain has TRBV6-5 and TRBJ1-2, with D perhaps matching TRBD1 (6 bases). The germline CDR1 and CDR2 sequences are MNHEY and SVGAGI. The CDR3 spans 16 residues. The V end lost 0 bases, the J end lost 6 bases, and 17 bases lay between the germline ends. CDR3 amino acids: CASSYSFFGGSNGYTF. The CDR3 DNA follows: TGTGCCAGCAGTTACTCGTTCTTTGGGGGCTCAAATGGCTACACCTTC.

This chain links TRBV28 with TRBJ1-2; perhaps TRBD1 as D (5 bases). Between the trimmed V and J ends, which lost 4 bases and 2 bases, there was a span of 17 bases. The CDR3 is 16 amino acids. Germline V gene sequence: CDR1 MDHEN, CDR2 SYDVKM. CDR3 amino acids: CASSWGRDSINYGYTF. The CDR3 DNA reads TGTGCCAGCAGTTGGGGCCGGGACTCAATAAACTATGGCTACACCTTC.

The rearrangement uses TRBV7-2 and TRBJ2-5, with 7 bases lining up with TRBD1. Trimming removed 3 bases from V and 4 bases from J; junction bases left unmatched: 5. Germline V gene lookup returns CDR1 SGHTA and CDR2 FQGNSA. The CDR3 is made up of 14 amino acids. CDR3 in amino acids: CASSFRQGTETQYF. The CDR3 DNA reads TGTGCCAGCAGCTTCCGACAGGGAACAGAGACCCAGTACTTC.

The chain employs TRBV5-1 and TRBJ2-3; a weak D match, TRBD2 (7 bases). V lost 5 bases and J lost 2, with 15 bases in between. From germline, CDR1 is SGHRS and CDR2 YFSETQ. This CDR3 has 15 residues. DNA for the CDR3: TGCGCCAGCAGATATGGGGGGGCCCTCACAGATACGCAGTATTTT. Amino acid sequence: CASRYGGALTDTQYF.

This chain links TRBV5-1 with TRBJ1-2; 7 bases align to TRBD1. The CDR3 spans 14 residues. Germline values: CDR1 SGHRS, CDR2 YFSETQ. V gave up 4 bases and J gave up 0 bases; unmatched junction bases: 3. CDR3 DNA: TGCGCCAGCAGCCCGACAGGGTCTAACTATGGCTACACCTTC. This encodes CASSPTGSNYGYTF.

V gene TRBV7-2 combines with J gene TRBJ1-2; TRBD1 matches 8 bases. The CDR3 covers 13 residues. CDR1 is SGHTA, CDR2 FQGNSA, per germline. J gave up 7 bases and V 5 bases, and 6 bases lay outside the gene matches. In DNA form, the CDR3 reads TGTGCCAGCAGCCTGGGGACAGGAGGTGGCTACACCTTC. Translating gives CASSLGTGGGYTF.

This clone occurred a few times. The CDR3 DNA reads TGTGCCAGCAGCTCGCCACAGGGGCCCACCGGGGAGCTGTTTTTT. Translating gives CASSSPQGPTGELFF. The V gene is TRBV7-9, the J gene TRBJ2-2, with 7 bases fitting TRBD1. The V segment lost 4 bases and the J segment 4 bases; nucleotides outside the gene matches: 6. CDR1 and CDR2 (germline): SEHNR, FQNEAQ (reference sequence). CDR3 length equals 15 residues.

Only a few counts were recorded for this clone. This rearrangement joins TRBV9 to TRBJ2-2; TRBD2 agrees at 7 bases. From germline, CDR1 is SGDLS and CDR2 YYNGEE. With V trimmed by 4 bases and J by 4 bases, 7 bases remained unmatched. This CDR3 contains 15 residues. The CDR3 loop is CASSPSGAGTGELFF. The DNA of the CDR3 is TGTGCCAGCAGCCCGAGCGGGGCGGGCACCGGGGAGCTGTTTTTT.

The chain couples TRBV28 to TRBJ1-1; the D is unclear. This CDR3 is 11 amino acids long. Germline lookup yields CDR1 MDHEN and CDR2 SYDVKM. Trimming took off 5 bases at V and 5 bases at J, with 6 bases between the two ends. CDR3 in amino acids: CASSVRTEAFF. The CDR3 DNA sequence: TGTGCCAGCAGTGTGAGGACTGAAGCTTTCTTT.

This clone was recorded once. The rearrangement uses TRBV9 and TRBJ1-2, with TRBD1 matching 9 bases. The V gene's germline CDR1 is SGDLS and CDR2 YYNGEE. V gave up 3 bases and J gave up 8 bases; unmatched junction bases: 11. The CDR3 consists of 15 residues. CDR3 sequence (DNA): TGTGCCAGCAGCGCTAACCCCGGGACAGGGAACGGCTACACCTTC. This gives the protein CASSANPGTGNGYTF.

V is TRBV25-1 and J is TRBJ2-5, with TRBD2 matching 12 bases. With V trimmed by 3 bases and J by 7 bases, 6 bases remained unmatched. The germline V gene encodes CDR1 MGHDK and CDR2 SYGVNS. There are 15 residues in the CDR3. CDR3 DNA: TGTGCCAGCAGTGACGCTAGCGGGAGGGTCGGGACCCAGTACTTC. This translates into CASSDASGRVGTQYF. Full variable domain (rest looked up from reference TRBV25-1 and TRBJ2-5): EADIYQTPRYLVIGTGKKITLECSQTMGHDKMYWYQQDPGMELHLIHYSYGVNSTEKGDLSSESTVSRIRTEHFPLTLESARPSHTSQYLCASSDASGRVGTQYFGPGTRLLVL.

This clone has more than one count but fewer than ten. This sequence joins TRBV6-1 and TRBJ2-2, with 9 positions matching TRBD1. The germline V gene encodes CDR1 MNHNS and CDR2 SASEGT. CDR3 length: 17 residues. The junction had 10 bases not matched to a gene; V was cut back by 4 bases and J by 4 bases. CDR3 region: CASSVARDRVFTGELFF. The CDR3 nucleotides are TGTGCCAGCAGTGTCGCCCGGGACAGGGTTTTCACCGGGGAGCTGTTTTTT.

In this sample, this clone turned up once. The chain uses TRBV19 and TRBJ2-2; no clear D. This CDR3 has 13 amino acids. The germline V gene has CDR1 LNHDA and CDR2 SQIVND (reference sequence). Deletions cut 5 bases from V and 6 bases from J, with 10 bases between. The CDR3 DNA reads TGTGCCAGTAGTTGGGCAGATCCCGGGGAGCTGTTTTTT. Translated: CASSWADPGELFF.

The CDR3 spells CASSLLGGDWTGSYEQYF. CDR3 coding DNA: TGTGCCAGCAGCTTACTCGGGGGGGATTGGACGGGTTCCTACGAGCAGTACTTC. This chain joins TRBV7-2 and TRBJ2-7; TRBD2 matches at 8 bases. Germline lookup yields CDR1 SGHTA and CDR2 FQGNSA. The trim removed 2 bases at V and 1 base at J, leaving 13 bases unmatched. This CDR3 has 18 amino acids.

The chain joins TRBV19 to TRBJ1-5, with D possibly matching TRBD1 (5 bases). The length of the CDR3 is 15 residues. Germline V gives CDR1 LNHDA, CDR2 SQIVND (reference sequence). The V end was cut by 3 bases, the J end by 4 bases, with 13 bases between. The CDR3 region is CASSIWQGGNQPQHF. The CDR3 DNA sequence: TGTGCCAGTAGTATTTGGCAGGGTGGGAATCAGCCCCAGCATTTT. Full variable domain (missing parts from reference TRBV19 and TRBJ1-5): DGGITQSPKYLFRKEGQNVTLSCEQNLNHDAMYWYRQDPGQGLRLIYYSQIVNDFQKGDIAEGYSVSREKKESFPLTVTSAQKNPTAFYLCASSIWQGGNQPQHFGDGTRLSIL.

This chain links TRBV7-2 with TRBJ1-1; D perhaps matches TRBD1 (6 bases). CDR3 length: 14 amino acids. CDR1 and CDR2 from the germline V gene are SGHTA and FQGNSA. V gave up 1 base and J gave up 4 bases, with 10 bases separating them. CDR3 bases: TGTGCCAGCAGCTTAGTGGGGGACATCACTGAAGCTTTCTTT. Its protein product is CASSLVGDITEAFF.

This clone has just a few counts. V and J are TRBV7-9 and TRBJ2-7; 9 bases align to TRBD1. This CDR3 is built from 15 residues. Trimming took 5 bases from V and 4 from J; bases not matched to a gene: 9. CDR1 is SEHNR, CDR2 FQNEAQ, per germline (reference sequence). CDR3 protein: CASSPSGTGIYEQYF. CDR3 DNA: TGTGCCAGCAGCCCATCCGGGACAGGGATTTACGAGCAGTACTTC.

This chain links TRBV28 with TRBJ1-5; no reliable D call. CDR1 is MDHEN and CDR2 is SYDVKM in the germline V gene. CDR3 length equals 14 residues. Trimming shortened V by 4 bases and J by 5 bases, and 12 bases separated the two germline ends. CDR3: CASSSVVFDQPQHF. CDR3 sequence (DNA): TGTGCCAGCAGTTCTGTAGTCTTTGATCAGCCCCAGCATTTT.

The V gene is TRBV6-5, the J gene TRBJ2-1, with 10 positions matching TRBD1. With V trimmed by 7 bases and J by 6 bases, 9 bases remained unmatched. The CDR3 has 15 residues. CDR1 is MNHEY and CDR2 is SVGAGI in the germline V gene. In nucleotides, the CDR3 is TGTGCCAGCAACTCTCCGGGACAGGGGAGCAATGAGCAGTTCTTC. This sequence encodes CASNSPGQGSNEQFF.

V is TRBV28 and J is TRBJ1-2; 7 nucleotides agree with TRBD1. With V trimmed by 6 bases and J by 6 bases, 10 bases remained unmatched. The CDR3 consists of 14 residues. Germline CDR1 and CDR2: MDHEN and SYDVKM. CDR3 sequence reads: CASSQVGQGDGYTF. The CDR3 coding sequence is TGTGCCAGCAGCCAGGTGGGGCAGGGGGATGGCTACACCTTC.

V is TRBV4-3 and J is TRBJ2-7; 8 bases fit TRBD2. The germline V gene encodes CDR1 LGHNA and CDR2 YSLEER. This CDR3 comprises 16 residues. V was clipped by 0 bases and J by 0 bases; unmatched bases: 4. The CDR3 spells CASSQDHGRVSYEQYF. The CDR3 DNA reads as TGCGCCAGCAGCCAAGACCACGGGAGGGTCTCCTACGAGCAGTACTTC.

V is TRBV29-1 and J is TRBJ1-2; D is possibly TRBD1 (6 bases). The germline gives CDR1 SQVTM, CDR2 ANQGSEA. V lost 7 bases and J lost 0, with 12 bases in between. This CDR3 contains 13 residues. DNA for the CDR3: TGCAGCGCGTACAGGGAGTCTAACTATGGCTACACCTTC. This translates into CSAYRESNYGYTF.

This clone was seen only once. V gene TRBV3-1 (or the pseudogene TRBV3-2) combines with J gene TRBJ2-1; TRBD1 matches 9 bases. The CDR3 runs to 17 residues. Germline CDR1 is LGHDT and CDR2 is YNNKEL (reference sequence). V shed 4 bases and J 7 bases; nucleotides not matched to a gene: 14. In DNA form, the CDR3 reads TGTGCCAGCAGCCTTGTTTCTAACAACAGGGGGCGTAATGAGCAGTTCTTC. As protein: CASSLVSNNRGRNEQFF.

V and J are TRBV11-2 and TRBJ2-1, with D maybe TRBD2 (6 bases). The length of the CDR3 is 14 residues. Trimming removed 5 bases from V and 4 bases from J, with 12 bases in between. Germline V gives CDR1 SGHAT, CDR2 FQNNGV. CDR3 in amino acids: CASSLSGTYNEQFF. The CDR3 DNA reads TGTGCCAGCAGCCTTAGCGGAACTTACAATGAGCAGTTCTTC.

This chain uses TRBV28 with TRBJ2-5; TRBD1 matches at 8 bases. Trimming cost V 2 bases and J 5 bases; bases outside gene matches: 10. Germline V gene lookup returns CDR1 MDHEN and CDR2 SYDVKM. CDR3 size: 16 residues. The CDR3 loop reads CASSLALTGVRETQYF. The DNA of the CDR3 is TGTGCCAGCAGTTTAGCCTTGACAGGGGTAAGGGAGACCCAGTACTTC.